Reported below is one TCR beta chain. Antigen unknown. This specimen belongs to a study of CD8 T cells in ankylosing spondylitis. Study results and caveats: Researchers report that disease-linked clones proved CD8+ and relatively rare in peripheral blood. Within matched ankylosing spondylitis synovial fluid, disease-linked clones were reportedly significantly enriched. Several highly homologous variants formed a TCR beta motif that appeared characteristic of ankylosing spondylitis blood.

The germline V gene encodes CDR1 SGHAT and CDR2 FQNNGV. V was pared by 2 bases and J by 8 bases, with 13 bases between. The CDR3 loop spans 14 amino acids. Quantitative 5'-RACE with molecular barcodes was used to make the TCR beta libraries. TCRdb re-called the 5' RACE reads through MiXCR, storing one row per CDR3 protein. Counted here are just under 350,000 distinct CDR3 sequences, approximately 15% occurring once; the ten biggest clones make up around 0.99%. This receptor was identified in a male donor with ankylosing spondylitis or in good health (not recorded which). Sequencing was carried out using blood, either unsorted or a sorted T cell fraction (not recorded which). The chain couples TRBV11-2 to TRBJ2-4; D perhaps matches TRBD2 (6 bases). CDR3 loop: CASSLRLARDIQYF. For the CDR3, the DNA is TGTGCCAGCAGCTTACGGCTAGCGAGGGACATTCAGTACTTC.